The 23 T cell receptor beta chains given below trace back to one sample, sequenced in a study of early stage breast cancer tumors. Clones were read by immunoSEQ multiplex PCR, and TCRdb kept only the in-frame ones, dropping some. The sample contains 25,000 to 30,000 clones, around three fifths of which appear only once. Material: breast tumor tissue. The source is a person aged 50-59 years with breast cancer.

The chain recombines TRBV15 with TRBJ2-3; D is unclear. Germline values: CDR1 LNHNV, CDR2 YYDKDF (reference sequence). Trimming removed 9 bases from V and 5 bases from J, with 15 bases in between. The CDR3 extends over 13 amino acids. The CDR3 is CATSLALGDTQYF. CDR3 bases: TGTGCCACTAGCTTAGCCTTGGGAGATACGCAGTATTTT.

This sequence joins TRBV7-9 and TRBJ2-7, with no clear D. CDR1 SEHNR and CDR2 FQNEAQ come from the germline V gene (reference sequence). This CDR3 spans 12 amino acids. The V end lost 1 base, the J end lost 5 bases, and 6 bases lay between the germline ends. DNA for the CDR3: TGTGCCAGCAGCTTAGGGGTTAACGAGCAGTACTTC. Translated: CASSLGVNEQYF.

Written as DNA, the CDR3 is TGTGCCAGCCTGGGGGGGTATTCGATGAACACTGAAGCTTTCTTT. Translated: CASLGGYSMNTEAFF. The chain recombines TRBV19 with TRBJ1-1; D perhaps matches TRBD1 (5 bases). The V and J ends lost 9 bases and 0 bases respectively, with 17 bases between them. The V gene's germline CDR1 is LNHDA and CDR2 SQIVND (reference sequence). The CDR3 consists of 15 residues.

CDR3 in DNA: TGTGCCAGTAGTATAAGGAACATCAATGAGCAGTTCTTC. Protein product: CASSIRNINEQFF. This sequence joins TRBV19 and TRBJ2-1; D unclear. V lost 2 bases and J 6 bases, leaving 8 bases between the germline ends. The CDR3 extends over 13 amino acids. CDR1 LNHDA and CDR2 SQIVND come from the germline V gene (reference sequence).

This clone occurred a few times. The chain combines TRBV4-2 with TRBJ1-1; no reliable D call. CDR1 and CDR2 from the germline V gene are LGHNA and YNFKEQ. The ends were cut back, 2 bases at V and 0 bases at J, with 4 bases in the middle. This CDR3 region has 13 residues. This chain's CDR3 is CASSQRLNTEAFF. CDR3 DNA sequence: TGTGCCAGCAGCCAAAGGCTGAACACTGAAGCTTTCTTT.

This chain connects TRBV19 to TRBJ2-7; 7 bases match TRBD1. Looked up from germline, CDR1 is LNHDA and CDR2 is SQIVND (reference sequence). This CDR3 has 16 residues. V trimming: 0 bases; J trimming: 2 bases; junction bases outside the gene matches: 7. CDR3 region: CASSIEWTGKAYEQYF. CDR3 bases: TGTGCCAGTAGTATAGAATGGACAGGCAAGGCCTACGAGCAGTACTTC.

This clone is medium-sized by share. The gene calls are TRBV7-2 and TRBJ2-1; unclear D gene. V lost 4 bases, J lost 5 bases, and 9 bases lay in between. This CDR3 has 13 residues. Germline-derived CDR1 and CDR2 are SGHTA and FQGNSA. CDR3 in DNA: TGTGCCAGCAGCTCCAGCCGTGACAATGAGCAGTTCTTC. It specifies CASSSSRDNEQFF.

A few counts support this clone. The rearrangement links TRBV5-1 to TRBJ1-1, with D perhaps TRBD1 (6 bases). The CDR3 extends over 14 amino acids. Germline V CDR1 and CDR2: SGHRS, YFSETQ. V dropped 3 bases and J dropped 1 base, with 10 bases sitting between them. The CDR3 sequence is CASSSTGTNTEAFF. The CDR3 bases are TGCGCCAGCAGCTCTACAGGGACGAACACTGAAGCTTTCTTT.

V usage is TRBV27 and J usage is TRBJ1-5; the D gene is possibly TRBD1 (5 bases). V was pared by 3 bases and J by 6 bases, with 9 bases between. There are 13 residues in the CDR3. Germline-derived CDR1 and CDR2 are MNHEY and SMNVEV (reference sequence). CDR3 coding DNA: TGTGCCAGCAGTTTGGGGGTGACTCAGCCCCAGCATTTT. Protein: CASSLGVTQPQHF.

This clone was seen only a few times. The chain joins TRBV7-2 to TRBJ1-1; no firm D call. This CDR3 has 13 amino acids. The V end was cut by 3 bases, the J end by 1 base, with 6 bases between. Germline V gives CDR1 SGHTA, CDR2 FQGNSA. In DNA form, the CDR3 reads TGTGCCAGCAGCTTCGGCAGGAACACTGAAGCTTTCTTT. Protein sequence: CASSFGRNTEAFF. Together with reference TRBV7-2 and TRBJ1-1, the CDR3 gives the full variable domain: GAGVSQSPSNKVTEKGKDVELRCDPISGHTALYWYRQSLGQGLEFLIYFQGNSAPDKSGLPSDRFSAERTGGSVSTLTIQRTQQEDSAVYLCASSFGRNTEAFFGQGTRLTVV.

The V and J genes are TRBV23-1 and TRBJ2-1; TRBD1 matches at 12 bases. TRBV23-1 is marked as an open reading frame, function uncertain. The length of the CDR3 is 20 residues. J gave up 2 bases and V 0 bases, and 11 bases lay outside the gene matches. CDR3 sequence reads: CASSQSGRDRGHSAYNEQFF. In nucleotides, the CDR3 is TGCGCCAGCAGTCAATCGGGGCGGGACAGGGGGCATTCAGCCTACAATGAGCAGTTCTTC.

V gene TRBV28 combines with J gene TRBJ2-1; a weak D match, TRBD1 (6 bases). This CDR3 comprises 15 residues. Germline V gene lookup returns CDR1 MDHEN and CDR2 SYDVKM. Deletions cut 4 bases from V and 6 bases from J, with 16 bases between. As DNA, the CDR3 is TGTGCCAGCAGTTCCCGGGACACTCGTAGCAATGAGCAGTTCTTC. Translating gives CASSSRDTRSNEQFF. The whole variable domain, filled in from reference TRBV28 and TRBJ2-1, reads DVKVTQSSRYLVKRTGEKVFLECVQDMDHENMFWYRQDPGLGLRLIYFSYDVKMKEKGDIPEGYSVSREKKERFSLILESASTNQTSMYLCASSSRDTRSNEQFFGPGTRLTVL.

This clone was picked up a small number of times. This rearrangement joins TRBV19 to TRBJ1-5; D uncertain. The V end was cut by 1 base, the J end by 5 bases, with 6 bases between. This CDR3 comprises 13 residues. CDR1 LNHDA and CDR2 SQIVND come from the germline V gene (reference sequence). The CDR3 nucleotides read TGTGCCAGTAGTATAGGGCAAGATCAGCCCCAGCATTTT. Translating gives CASSIGQDQPQHF.

This clone was counted only a few times. This sequence joins TRBV5-1 and TRBJ2-7; D gene unclear. The CDR3 totals 12 residues. Per germline, CDR1 SGHRS and CDR2 YFSETQ. V was clipped by 0 bases and J by 5 bases, with 6 bases between them. The CDR3 sequence: CASSLVNDEQYF. CDR3 DNA: TGCGCCAGCAGCTTGGTTAACGACGAGCAGTACTTC.

This clone was picked up one time. This sequence joins TRBV6-6 and TRBJ1-2; D not certain. The V and J ends lost 6 bases and 1 base respectively, with 9 bases between them. Germline CDR1 reads MNHNY; CDR2 reads SVGAGI (reference sequence). The CDR3 runs to 13 residues. For the CDR3, the DNA is TGTGCCAGCAGCCGGGAGATTAACTATGGCTACACCTTC. Translated, it gives CASSREINYGYTF.

CDR3 sequence: CASSIERTGRRQPQHF. In nucleotides, the CDR3 is TGTGCCAGTAGTATAGAGCGGACAGGGAGGCGTCAGCCCCAGCATTTT. The rearrangement uses TRBV19 and TRBJ1-5; 8 bases align to TRBD1. The germline V gene encodes CDR1 LNHDA and CDR2 SQIVND (reference sequence). The CDR3 sequence is 16 residues long. With 0 bases clipped from V and 6 bases from J, the junction kept 7 bases outside the gene matches.

V gene TRBV4-3 combines with J gene TRBJ1-1; D unresolved. V was cut by 2 bases and J by 5 bases, with 12 bases left in between. Germline CDR1 is LGHNA and CDR2 is YSLEER. The CDR3 is made up of 14 amino acids. The CDR3 here is CASSQSQLGTEAFF. Here the CDR3 DNA reads TGCGCCAGCAGCCAATCCCAACTCGGGACTGAAGCTTTCTTT.

This clone has a handful of counts. V and J are TRBV7-9 and TRBJ1-5; a weak D match, TRBD1 (6 bases). The CDR3 length is 13 residues. Germline V CDR1 and CDR2: SEHNR, FQNEAQ (reference sequence). V lost 4 bases to trimming and J lost 9 bases, with 13 bases between them. Here the CDR3 DNA reads TGTGCCAGCAGCTGGACAGTGCCGGGGCCCCAGCATTTT. Its protein is CASSWTVPGPQHF.

The chain carries TRBV5-4 and TRBJ1-2; perhaps TRBD1 as D (5 bases). This CDR3 has 15 amino acids. The germline V gene has CDR1 SGHNT and CDR2 YYREEE (reference sequence). Trimming removed 0 bases from V and 8 bases from J, with 17 bases in between. This chain's CDR3 is CASSLEGQLASGYTF. CDR3 DNA sequence: TGTGCCAGCAGCTTGGAGGGGCAACTTGCCTCCGGCTACACCTTC.

The genes are TRBV19 and TRBJ1-5; TRBD1 is a possible D gene (6 bases). The CDR3 runs to 13 residues. Germline V gene lookup returns CDR1 LNHDA and CDR2 SQIVND (reference sequence). Trimming stripped 7 bases from V and 4 bases from J, with 11 bases between. The CDR3 here is CASNHRVNQPQHF. CDR3 sequence (DNA): TGTGCCAGTAATCACAGGGTTAATCAGCCCCAGCATTTT.

The rearrangement joins TRBV27 to TRBJ1-1; 9 nucleotides match TRBD1. The V segment lost 4 bases and the J segment 5 bases; nucleotides outside the gene matches: 8. Germline lookup yields CDR1 MNHEY and CDR2 SMNVEV (reference sequence). This CDR3 is 15 amino acids long. CDR3 sequence (DNA): TGTGCCAGCAGTTCACAGGGGGCGCCGAGAACTGAAGCTTTCTTT. It yields the protein CASSSQGAPRTEAFF.

CDR3 DNA: TGTGCCAGCAGCTTGCGACAGGGGGCCTACGAGCAGTACTTC. Protein: CASSLRQGAYEQYF. The chain employs TRBV5-6 and TRBJ2-7; TRBD1 matches at 9 bases. The trim removed 1 base at V and 2 bases at J, leaving 1 base unmatched. This CDR3 contains 14 residues. Germline-derived CDR1 and CDR2 are SGHDT and YYEEEE.

This chain links TRBV6-4 with TRBJ2-4; D ambiguous. The CDR3 has 15 residues. CDR1 and CDR2 (germline): MRHNA, SNTAGT. V was cut by 5 bases and J by 0 bases, with 11 bases left in between. Here the CDR3 reads CASSSLSVAKNIQYF. The CDR3 DNA follows: TGTGCCAGCAGTTCCCTCTCGGTAGCCAAAAACATTCAGTACTTC.